These 32 T cell receptor beta chains share one sample of origin, sequenced in a study of molecular identifiers for immune sequencing clone quantification. In TCRdb, the PCR reads were re-called with MiXCR into one record per CDR3 protein. The sample includes more than 250,000 distinct CDR3 sequences, 20% to 25% of them seen just once. Sequenced material: naive CD8+ T cells from blood, with Jurkat cell RNA spiked in. As for subset: FACS-sorted CD8+CD4-CCR7+CD45RA+ naive T cells. The receptors were sampled from a human donor in good health. Some libraries in this study had Jurkat cell RNA spiked in.

Notes on this clonotype: Just one base apart from a much larger clone, this may be a read error. The chain employs TRBV4-3 and TRBJ2-2, with D possibly being TRBD2 (5 bases). In germline, CDR1 is LGHNA, CDR2 YSLEER. This CDR3 is 15 amino acids long. CDR3 nucleotide sequence: TGCGCCAGCAACCAAGACCGGCGGGCGGCCGGGGAGCTGTTTTTT. The encoded protein is CASNQDRRAAGELFF.

This clonotype was observed many times. The chain recombines TRBV5-5 with TRBJ2-5, with no clear D. The germline V and J ends were trimmed by 3 bases and 1 base, with 10 bases remaining between them. The CDR3 runs 14 residues. CDR1 and CDR2 (germline): SGHKS, YYEKEE (reference sequence). The DNA of the CDR3 is TGTGCCAGCAGCTCCGGATCAGGCCAAGAGACCCAGTACTTC. Its translation is CASSSGSGQETQYF. Full variable domain (missing parts from reference TRBV5-5 and TRBJ2-5): DAGVTQSPTHLIKTRGQQVTLRCSPISGHKSVSWYQQVLGQGPQFIFQYYEKEERGRGNFPDRFSARQFPNYSSELNVNALLLGDSALYLCASSSGSGQETQYFGPGTRLLVL.

This clonotype was recorded at least ten times. The genes are TRBV7-8 and TRBJ2-4, with 11 bases that match TRBD1. The CDR3 contains 17 residues. Germline CDR1 is SGHVS and CDR2 is FQNEAQ. V lost 5 bases and J lost 0; bases outside the gene matches: 6. For the CDR3, the DNA is TGTGCCAGCAGCCCCGGGACAGGGGGTATAGCCAAAAACATTCAGTACTTC. The encoded protein is CASSPGTGGIAKNIQYF.

This clonotype was recorded at least ten times. The gene calls are TRBV11-2 and TRBJ2-1, with 13 bases fitting TRBD2. CDR3 length equals 15 residues. Germline V gene data show CDR1 as SGHAT and CDR2 as FQNNGV. V lost 7 bases and J lost 8; bases outside the gene matches: 8. CDR3 sequence (DNA): TGTGCCAGCAACCCCGGACTAGCGGGAGTTTATGAGCAGTTCTTC. It codes for CASNPGLAGVYEQFF.

This clonotype was detected many times. This chain uses TRBV5-1 with TRBJ1-1; D unresolved. The germline CDR1 and CDR2 sequences are SGHRS and YFSETQ. This CDR3 is 14 amino acids long. Trimming cost V 4 bases and J 1 base, with 11 bases left between them. This chain's CDR3 is CASSLEARNTEAFF. As DNA, the CDR3 is TGCGCCAGCAGCCTGGAGGCCAGGAACACTGAAGCTTTCTTT.

About this clonotype: Germline is not matched at one junction end, which may reflect a read error. The J gene is TRBJ2-7, the V gene TRBV30; D gene uncertain. Looked up from germline, CDR1 is GTSNPN and CDR2 is SVGIG (reference sequence). The CDR3 runs 10 residues. In DNA form, the CDR3 reads TGTGCCTGGGGTGTTGCTGAGCAGTACTTC. It specifies CAWGVAEQYF.

In its sample, this clonotype was seen many times. The rearrangement uses TRBV4-3 and TRBJ1-4, with 7 bases aligning to TRBD1. The V and J ends lost 3 bases and 6 bases, in that order; junction bases with no gene match: 7. The germline CDR1 and CDR2 sequences are LGHNA and YSLEER. The CDR3 is 15 amino acids. This CDR3 is CASSQGLGTDEKLFF. CDR3 nucleotide sequence: TGCGCCAGCAGCCAGGGCCTAGGGACAGATGAAAAACTGTTTTTT.

As to this clonotype: A read error may explain this, as a much larger clone is one base away. The J gene is TRBJ1-2, the V gene TRBV5-5; D gene unclear. The CDR3 runs to 15 residues. Germline lookup yields CDR1 SGHKS and CDR2 YYEKEE (reference sequence). CDR3 bases: TGTGCCAGCAGTCGCCCCCAGGAGACTAACCATGGCTACACCTTC. Protein product: CASSRPQETNHGYTF.

This clonotype was found a few times. The chain couples TRBV7-9 to TRBJ2-4, with TRBD1 matching over 11 bases. Germline V CDR1 and CDR2: SEHNR, FQNEAQ (reference sequence). The junction had 6 bases not matched to a gene; V was cut back by 8 bases and J by 9 bases. This CDR3 is 13 amino acids long. CDR3 residues: CASSGQGVPIQYF. The CDR3 DNA reads TGTGCCAGCTCGGGACAGGGGGTTCCCATTCAGTACTTC. Variable domain in full (rest from reference TRBV7-9 and TRBJ2-4): DTGVSQNPRHKITKRGQNVTFRCDPISEHNRLYWYRQTLGQGPEFLTYFQNEAQLEKSRLLSDRFSAERPKGSFSTLEIQRTEQGDSAMYLCASSGQGVPIQYFGAGTRLSVL.

There are many counts of this clonotype. V is TRBV7-2 and J is TRBJ1-1, with a weak D call TRBD1 (5 bases). Germline V CDR1 and CDR2: SGHTA, FQGNSA. Trimming took 5 bases from V and 0 from J, leaving 16 bases between them. The CDR3 is 16 amino acids. The CDR3 DNA sequence: TGTGCCAGCAGCGTCACCACGACAGCTATGAACACTGAAGCTTTCTTT. It encodes CASSVTTTAMNTEAFF.

The chain couples TRBV12-3 or TRBV12-4 to TRBJ1-5; tentative D call: TRBD1 (6 bases). The V end lost 4 bases, the J end lost 1 base, and 14 bases lay between the germline ends. The CDR3 loop spans 16 amino acids. CDR3 in amino acids: CASSSPGGGSNQPQHF. The CDR3 bases are TGTGCCAGCAGTTCCCCGGGGGGGGGCAGCAATCAGCCCCAGCATTTT.

The rearrangement joins TRBV11-2 to TRBJ2-7, with D maybe TRBD2 (6 bases). The V gene lost 3 bases and the J gene lost 3 bases, with 9 bases spanning the gap. The CDR3 loop spans 13 amino acids. Germline-derived CDR1 and CDR2 are SGHAT and FQNNGV. The CDR3 protein is CASSFGEVYEQYF. The CDR3 DNA reads as TGTGCCAGCAGCTTTGGGGAGGTCTACGAGCAGTACTTC.

This clonotype was detected a few times. Given a much more abundant clone one base away, this may be a read error. This chain uses TRBV7-9 with TRBJ2-5; the match to TRBD1 covers 7 bases. The CDR3 is made up of 14 amino acids. CDR1 and CDR2 (germline): SEHNR, FQNEAQ (reference sequence). The CDR3 protein is CASSPDRMQETQHF. The DNA of the CDR3 is TGTGCCAGCAGCCCGGACAGGATGCAAGAGACCCAGCACTTC.

Comments on this clonotype: This may come from a read error, since a much larger clone is one base off. This chain joins TRBV9 and TRBJ1-6; D is undetermined. Germline CDR1 reads SGDLS; CDR2 reads YYNGEE. The CDR3 is 16 amino acids. In DNA form, the CDR3 reads TGTGCCAGCAGCCCCTGGGAAGATTCCTATAATTCACCCCCCCACTTT. It encodes CASSPWEDSYNSPPHF.

The table lists this clonotype with many counts. The V and J genes are TRBV12-3 or TRBV12-4 and TRBJ2-7; unclear D gene. Trimming stripped 6 bases from V and 4 bases from J, with 10 bases between. This CDR3 has 12 residues. CDR3: CASSPSGYEQYF. The CDR3 DNA follows: TGTGCCAGCAGCCCCTCCGGGTACGAGCAGTACTTC.

This clonotype occurred many times. This chain links TRBV27 with TRBJ2-7; 8 nucleotides line up with TRBD1. V lost 4 bases, J lost 4 bases, and 6 bases stayed unmatched. The CDR3 is made up of 14 amino acids. CDR1 and CDR2 from the germline V gene are MNHEY and SMNVEV (reference sequence). DNA for the CDR3: TGTGCCAGCAGTTCCGGACAGGGTCGGTACGAGCAGTACTTC. It translates to CASSSGQGRYEQYF.

There are a few counts of this clonotype. The J gene is TRBJ2-1, the V gene TRBV19, with a weak D call TRBD2 (6 bases). Trimming took off 2 bases at V and 7 bases at J, with 6 bases between the two ends. The CDR3 is 12 residues long. Germline lookup yields CDR1 LNHDA and CDR2 SQIVND (reference sequence). The DNA for the CDR3 is TGTGCCAGTAGTATACTAGCGAATGAGCAGTTCTTC. Protein product: CASSILANEQFF.

This clonotype was seen repeatedly, ten times or more. The J gene is TRBJ2-2, the V gene TRBV30, with D unresolved. V was clipped by 0 bases and J by 7 bases, with 9 bases between them. CDR1 is GTSNPN and CDR2 is SVGIG in the germline V gene (reference sequence). CDR3 length equals 13 residues. The CDR3 region has the DNA TGTGCCTGGAGTGTATCTGGAGTCGGGGAGCTGTTTTTT. It yields the protein CAWSVSGVGELFF.

A few counts support this clonotype. This sequence joins TRBV7-2 and TRBJ2-1; 9 bases match TRBD1. This CDR3 is 16 amino acids long. Looked up from germline, CDR1 is SGHTA and CDR2 is FQGNSA. J lost 8 bases, V lost 1 base, and 9 bases had no gene match. The CDR3 DNA reads TGTGCCAGCAGCTTAGTACAGGGGGCGGCTGGGCATGAGCAGTTCTTC. It is translated as CASSLVQGAAGHEQFF. Together with reference TRBV7-2 and TRBJ2-1, the CDR3 gives the full variable domain: GAGVSQSPSNKVTEKGKDVELRCDPISGHTALYWYRQSLGQGLEFLIYFQGNSAPDKSGLPSDRFSAERTGGSVSTLTIQRTQQEDSAVYLCASSLVQGAAGHEQFFGPGTRLTVL.

V is TRBV9 and J is TRBJ1-1, with 10 bases fitting TRBD1. Germline V gene sequence: CDR1 SGDLS, CDR2 YYNGEE. This CDR3 contains 14 residues. The J segment lost 6 bases and the V segment lost 3 bases, leaving 5 bases of the junction unmatched. The CDR3 DNA is TGTGCCAGCAGCGCGTGGGACAGGGGAGCTGAAGCTTTCTTT. Protein product: CASSAWDRGAEAFF.

This clonotype was observed at least ten times. The V and J genes are TRBV5-1 and TRBJ1-2, with 7 bases fitting TRBD1. CDR3 length equals 15 residues. After removal of 0 bases from V and 8 bases from J, the junction contained 10 bases not matched to a gene. Germline loops: CDR1 SGHRS, CDR2 YFSETQ. CDR3 DNA sequence: TGCGCCAGCAGCTTGGAGTTCAGGGGGTCGGAAGGCTACACCTTC. Its protein product is CASSLEFRGSEGYTF.

This clonotype was counted ten times or more. The V gene is TRBV4-3, the J gene TRBJ1-4; the D gene is possibly TRBD1 (5 bases). CDR3 length equals 14 residues. Germline lookup yields CDR1 LGHNA and CDR2 YSLEER. V lost 5 bases, J lost 6 bases, and 13 bases lay in between. The CDR3 nucleotides read TGCGCCAGCAGCTCCGGGACCTATGATGAAAAACTGTTTTTT. Protein: CASSSGTYDEKLFF.

This clonotype was counted ten times or more. V and J are TRBV5-1 and TRBJ2-7; 8 nucleotides agree with TRBD2. This CDR3 region has 13 residues. Germline CDR1 SGHRS, CDR2 YFSETQ. J lost 2 bases, V lost 4 bases, and 2 bases had no gene match. In DNA, the CDR3 is TGCGCCAGCAGCGAGGGACTAGCCTACGAGCAGTACTTC. This translates into CASSEGLAYEQYF.

This clonotype was counted ten times or more. The chain uses TRBV20-1 and TRBJ1-1, with D unclear. The CDR3 totals 15 residues. Germline CDR1 DFQATT, CDR2 SNEGSKA (reference sequence). Trimming removed 0 bases at V and 0 bases at J, with 11 bases between. DNA of the CDR3: TGCAGTGCTAGAGATCTGGCAGGCATGAACACTGAAGCTTTCTTT. Its translation: CSARDLAGMNTEAFF.

This clonotype was seen repeatedly, ten times or more. The gene calls are TRBV30 and TRBJ2-7; D assignment may be TRBD1 or TRBD2 (5 bases each). CDR1 is GTSNPN and CDR2 is SVGIG in the germline V gene (reference sequence). CDR3 length: 15 residues. The V end lost 2 bases, the J end lost 6 bases, and 20 bases lay between the germline ends. The CDR3 sequence is CAWSLPPGPRTEQYF. CDR3 sequence (DNA): TGTGCCTGGAGTCTCCCCCCGGGACCAAGGACCGAGCAGTACTTC.

This clonotype was counted at least ten times. The chain couples TRBV9 to TRBJ1-2; D is undetermined. V was shortened by 3 bases and J by 4 bases, with 13 bases between the two germline ends. The CDR3 has 14 amino acids. CDR1 and CDR2 from the germline V gene are SGDLS and YYNGEE. This chain's CDR3 is CASSEDNPVYGYTF. The DNA for the CDR3 is TGTGCCAGCAGCGAAGACAACCCCGTCTATGGCTACACCTTC. Variable domain in full (rest from reference TRBV9 and TRBJ1-2): DSGVTQTPKHLITATGQRVTLRCSPRSGDLSVYWYQQSLDQGLQFLIQYYNGEERAKGNILERFSAQQFPDLHSELNLSSLELGDSALYFCASSEDNPVYGYTFGSGTRLTVV.

Ten or more counts support this clonotype. The chain uses TRBV4-3 and TRBJ2-5, with TRBD2 as a possible D gene (5 bases). This CDR3 is built from 15 residues. The germline V gene encodes CDR1 LGHNA and CDR2 YSLEER. Trimming shortened V by 4 bases and J by 2 bases, and 14 bases separated the two germline ends. Here the CDR3 DNA reads TGCGCCAGCAGCCCGACTACCAGTTCACAAGAGACCCAGTACTTC. This sequence encodes CASSPTTSSQETQYF.

This clonotype came up many times. J is TRBJ2-7 and V is TRBV11-2; D remains unclear. CDR3 length: 13 residues. V lost 1 base and J lost 6, with 10 bases in between. CDR1 and CDR2 (germline): SGHAT, FQNNGV. The chain's CDR3 is CASSLGPPSEQYF. The CDR3 coding sequence is TGTGCCAGCAGCTTAGGCCCACCGAGCGAGCAGTACTTC.

This clonotype was observed many times. This chain connects TRBV14 to TRBJ2-7; perhaps TRBD1 as D (5 bases). This CDR3 has 11 amino acids. CDR1 is SGHDN, CDR2 FVKESK, per germline. CDR3 sequence reads: CAVRKGYEQYF. As DNA, the CDR3 is TGTGCTGTCCGAAAGGGGTACGAGCAGTACTTC.

In regard to this clonotype: This may stem from a read error, because a much larger clone lies one nucleotide away. The V gene is TRBV27, the J gene TRBJ1-2, with D tentatively TRBD1 (5 bases). V lost 4 bases, J lost 6 bases, and 18 bases lay in between. The CDR3 runs 15 residues. Germline CDR1 MNHEY, CDR2 SMNVEV (reference sequence). CDR3 coding DNA: TGTGCCAGCAGTTCCCCGTATTCGGCGGGGGATGGCTACACCTTC. Translation gives CASSSPYSAGDGYTF.

This clonotype was picked up many times. The gene calls are TRBV7-2 and TRBJ2-1; D is ambiguous. In germline, CDR1 is SGHTA, CDR2 FQGNSA. V lost 1 base and J 2 bases, leaving 9 bases between the germline ends. This CDR3 is built from 15 residues. CDR3 sequence: CASSLGGLPYNEQFF. CDR3 in DNA: TGTGCCAGCAGCTTAGGCGGTCTACCCTACAATGAGCAGTTCTTC. Full variable domain (rest looked up from reference TRBV7-2 and TRBJ2-1): GAGVSQSPSNKVTEKGKDVELRCDPISGHTALYWYRQSLGQGLEFLIYFQGNSAPDKSGLPSDRFSAERTGGSVSTLTIQRTQQEDSAVYLCASSLGGLPYNEQFFGPGTRLTVL.

The V and J genes are TRBV29-1 and TRBJ2-7; TRBD1 might be the D (6 bases). The CDR3 is 14 residues long. V was cut by 2 bases and J by 1 base, with 12 bases left in between. Germline-derived CDR1 and CDR2 are SQVTM and ANQGSEA. CDR3 sequence: CSVESEQGSYEQYF. The DNA for the CDR3 is TGCAGCGTTGAAAGCGAGCAGGGGTCCTACGAGCAGTACTTC.